This TCR beta chain stems from a study of T cells in Graves' hyperthyroidism and ophthalmopathy. Using RNA transcripts as the source, TCR beta CDR3 regions were amplified. The HTBI set primed first-round TCR CDR3 RT-PCR. TCRdb itself ran the multiplex PCR reads through MiXCR, one entry per CDR3 protein. Of more than 500,000 distinct CDR3 sequences listed, about 43% are singletons. Study conclusions and caveats: Appearing also in blood were most of the thyroid clonotypes expanded above 0.001. Onset of ophthalmopathy came a median approximately 6 months after the model predicted it. Classification by a 13 V-J model distinguished ophthalmopathy from stable hyperthyroidism.

This clonotype was picked up a small number of times. Its antigen is currently unknown. The sequenced sample was peripheral blood or thyroid tissue (not recorded which). This TCR was recovered from an adult woman with Graves' disease, either hyperthyroidism or ophthalmopathy (not recorded which).

CDR3 in DNA: TGCAGTGCTAGCGGAGGGGCCTACGAGCAGTACTTC. Translating gives CSASGGAYEQYF. The chain carries TRBV20-1 and TRBJ2-7; possibly TRBD2 for D (6 bases). The CDR3 has 12 residues. In germline, CDR1 is DFQATT, CDR2 SNEGSKA (reference sequence). The V and J ends lost 3 bases and 2 bases respectively, with 8 bases between them.